This TCR beta chain is drawn from a study of shared clonotypes between healthy human individuals. For this clone: Its antigen is as yet unknown.

Germline assignment: CDR1 SGHRS and CDR2 YFSETQ. The length of the CDR3 is 15 residues. Trimming stripped 2 bases from V and 2 bases from J, with 12 bases between. Partitioning of CD4+ cells yielded a CD45RA+ naive subset and a CD45RA-negative memory subset. Whole-study results and caveats: Naive subsets typically showed greater estimated richness than memory subsets.

Each sorted subset replicate got 200 ng genomic DNA, around 29,000 genomes. Libraries were prepared by immunoSEQ multiplex PCR; TCRdb keeps only in-frame clonotypes and omits some of them. This sample has roughly 2.6 million clones, with around nine tenths found just once. This TCR derives from a man younger than 35 in good health. This chain connects TRBV5-1 to TRBJ2-3; D might be TRBD2 (6 bases). The sample taken for sequencing was naive CD4+ T cells sorted from blood. Indicated subset: CD45RA+ positively selected. In DNA form, the CDR3 reads TGCGCCAGCAGCTTCGGAGGCGGGGCCACAGATACGCAGTATTTT. This translates into CASSFGGGATDTQYF.